This T cell receptor (beta chain) was retrieved from a study of blood T cell repertoires in COVID-19. Study-wide background: The samples span acute and convalescent COVID-19 from the United States, Italy and Spain.

Enrolled during active infection, Seattle patients were then followed longitudinally. Method: immunoSEQ multiplex PCR; TCRdb's copy keeps in-frame clones and lacks some. The repertoire holds around 270,000 clones, with over 75% as singletons. From germline, CDR1 is KGHSH and CDR2 LQKENI. Trimming took 6 bases from V and 7 from J; bases not matched to a gene: 6. The CDR3 runs to 13 residues. Sequencing used peripheral blood. The TCR was taken from a human donor with COVID-19, enrolled during active disease. The donor label of this sample is uncertain. The V gene is TRBV18, the J gene TRBJ1-2; TRBD1 matches 9 bases. CDR3 sequence reads: CASSVKGQGGYTF. The CDR3 region has the DNA TGTGCCAGCTCTGTGAAGGGACAGGGTGGCTACACCTTC.